The present TCR beta chain was sequenced within a study of cytomegalovirus exposure and HLA in healthy donors. Study context: Counted in an early data release were approximately 80 million unique TCRs from HLA-typed donors.

Notes on this clone: Its cognate antigen is unknown.

Trimming took 0 bases from V and 0 from J, leaving 8 bases between them. The CDR3 totals 14 residues. Germline V gene data show CDR1 as GTSNPN and CDR2 as SVGIG (reference sequence). 60 Vbeta and 13 Jbeta primers were used in PCR. Method: immunoSEQ multiplex PCR; TCRdb's copy keeps in-frame clones and lacks some. The data hold 95,000 to 110,000 clones, with approximately 79% observed a single time. Study-wide results and caveats: Another analysis was done later, and it associated 16,951 TCR beta sequences with HLA alleles at 0.05 false discovery rate. In a later analysis, TCR beta V- and J-gene trimming was associated with a missense DCLRE1C variant. The majority of TCR sequences were rare, yet some public TCRs appeared in many donors.

The TCR was taken from a woman aged 40 to 50 in good health and CMV-seropositive. Sequenced: PBMCs. This sequence joins TRBV30 and TRBJ1-1, with D hard to call. The CDR3 spells CAWSVQSLNTEAFF. The CDR3 DNA sequence: TGTGCCTGGAGTGTACAATCTTTGAACACTGAAGCTTTCTTT.